Shown below are 9 T cell receptor beta chains from a single sample sequenced in a study of T cell responses to AZD1222 COVID-19 vaccine (dated by TCRdb to about 2021). Sample time point, as interpreted from the label and publication: about 28 days (+/-7) after the second vaccine dose. Receptors were amplified or captured by the immunoSEQ multiplex PCR assay. In TCRdb, the immuneACCESS table is reduced to in-frame sequences with V and J assigned. These tables do not hold every clone; where another copy was compared, an unresolved V gene accounts for under half, and the others remain unexplained. Counted in this sample were some 180,000 clones; 85% to 95% of them appeared once. In total, the top ten clones hold around 1.9% of the sample. The starting material was peripheral blood, obtained 28 days after the second AZD1222 dose. These receptors were collected from an adult who received the AZD1222 COVID-19 vaccine.

The chain carries TRBV30 and TRBJ1-4; D remains ambiguous. CDR3 length equals 13 residues. V was trimmed by 0 bases and J by 8 bases, leaving 10 bases between them. Germline-derived CDR1 and CDR2 are GTSNPN and SVGIG (reference sequence). The CDR3 DNA reads TGTGCCTGGAGTGTAGTAGAAAGAGAAAAACTGTTTTTT. This codes for CAWSVVEREKLFF.

CDR3 sequence: CASSRDRGYGANVLTF. CDR3 bases: TGTGCCAGCAGCCGCGACAGGGGATATGGGGCCAACGTCCTGACTTTC. The chain carries TRBV2 and TRBJ2-6; 8 positions agree with TRBD1. The CDR3 spans 16 residues. Germline V gene data show CDR1 as SNHLY and CDR2 as FYNNEI. With V trimmed by 6 bases and J by 3 bases, 7 bases remained unmatched.

The chain recombines TRBV5-1 with TRBJ2-7, with D possibly being TRBD1 or TRBD2 (5 bases each). Germline CDR1 is SGHRS and CDR2 is YFSETQ. This CDR3 is 16 amino acids long. V was trimmed by 0 bases and J by 1 base, leaving 14 bases between them. In nucleotides, the CDR3 is TGCGCCAGCAGCTTGGGTTCTGGGGACGGGTCCTACGAGCAGTACTTC. Amino acid sequence: CASSLGSGDGSYEQYF.

This chain connects TRBV29-1 to TRBJ2-1, with D uncertain. Trimming shortened V by 7 bases and J by 3 bases, and 10 bases separated the two germline ends. The CDR3 has 12 amino acids. Germline V CDR1 and CDR2: SQVTM, ANQGSEA. CDR3 protein: CSGNINYNEQFF. CDR3 DNA sequence: TGCAGCGGCAACATAAACTACAATGAGCAGTTCTTC.

This clone has just one count. This chain uses TRBV4-3 with TRBJ2-1, with D tentatively TRBD2 (6 bases). Deletions cut 0 bases from V and 9 bases from J, with 12 bases between. Looked up from germline, CDR1 is LGHNA and CDR2 is YSLEER. The CDR3 sequence is 14 residues long. CDR3 amino acids: CASSQERGLVEQFF. The CDR3 nucleotides read TGCGCCAGCAGCCAAGAGCGGGGTTTGGTTGAGCAGTTCTTC.

The V gene is TRBV7-3, the J gene TRBJ2-1; 8 bases fit TRBD2. CDR1 and CDR2 (germline): SGHTA, FQGTGA. The CDR3 consists of 14 residues. Trimming took 5 bases from V and 10 from J; bases not matched to a gene: 10. The DNA for the CDR3 is TGTGCCAGCAGCACCGGGACTAGTTCAGGCGAGCAGTTCTTC. Residues: CASSTGTSSGEQFF.

V gene TRBV30 combines with J gene TRBJ2-2, with D possibly TRBD2 on 7 matching bases. Germline CDR1 GTSNPN, CDR2 SVGIG (reference sequence). The CDR3 consists of 15 residues. V was cut by 8 bases and J by 0 bases, with 16 bases left in between. CDR3: CAGHGGPANTGELFF. CDR3 sequence (DNA): TGTGCCGGACACGGGGGGCCCGCGAACACCGGGGAGCTGTTTTTT.

V is TRBV7-8 and J is TRBJ1-2, with a possible D match to TRBD1 (5 bases). CDR3 size: 15 residues. The germline V gene encodes CDR1 SGHVS and CDR2 FQNEAQ. With 0 bases removed from V and 9 bases from J, the gap between germline ends came to 17 bases. The CDR3 region has the DNA TGTGCCAGCAGCTTAGCAAGGGGACTAGGGAAGAGCTACACCTTC. Protein sequence: CASSLARGLGKSYTF.

The chain carries TRBV15 and TRBJ1-5, with a possible D match to TRBD1 (6 bases). The CDR3 spans 13 residues. Germline values: CDR1 LNHNV, CDR2 YYDKDF (reference sequence). Trimming left V 0 bases short and J 6 bases short, with 6 bases between. Written as DNA, the CDR3 is TGTGCCACCAGCAGAGAACAGGGTCAGCCCCAGCATTTT. This translates into CATSREQGQPQHF.